The rows below give T cell receptor beta chains drawn from one sample of a study of Graves' ophthalmopathy and Graves' hyperthyroidism. MiXCR, applied by TCRdb to the multiplex PCR reads, yields one record per CDR3 protein. The sample lists hundreds of thousands of distinct CDR3 sequences; roughly 20% were seen once. The specimen was peripheral blood. The source of these receptors is a woman aged 18 to 35 with stable Graves' hyperthyroidism. Some clones in this sample may be carry-over from other donors' samples. The CDR3 runs from the conserved cysteine through the conserved F or W. Each record gives: V gene, D gene, clone size, J gene, CDR3 length, CDR3 protein, CDR3 DNA. D genes are given only for firm matches. Only part of the rows carry a size: once, few, many, or a class if the clone is expanded.

TRBV2	.	.	TRBJ1-5	16	CASSPRQTYSNQPQHF	TGTGCCAGCAGCCCCCGACAGACCTATAGCAATCAGCCCCAGCATTTT
TRBV20-1	TRBD1	many	TRBJ2-5	14	CSAPRRTGDGTQYF	TGCAGTGCTCCCCGTCGGACAGGGGACGGGACCCAGTACTTC
TRBV7-2	.	.	TRBJ2-7	15	CASSLVLASDYEQYF	TGTGCCAGCAGCTTAGTGTTGGCTAGCGACTACGAGCAGTACTTC
TRBV6-1	.	many	TRBJ2-5	12	CASSGIGETQYF	TGTGCCAGCAGTGGGATTGGAGAGACCCAGTACTTC
TRBV5-1	TRBD1	.	TRBJ1-2	15	CASSLKGQGYYGYTF	TGCGCCAGCAGCTTGAAAGGACAGGGTTATTATGGCTACACCTTC
TRBV4-1	.	few	TRBJ1-6	16	CASSLGRPTIHSPLHF	TGCGCCAGCAGCCTCGGCCGCCCAACTATTCATTCACCCCTCCACTTT
TRBV12-3/TRBV12-4	.	many	TRBJ2-7	15	CASANGGLVSYEQYF	TGTGCCAGCGCTAATGGCGGGCTCGTTTCCTACGAGCAGTACTTC
TRBV3-1	.	.	TRBJ1-5	16	CASSQNPRGNNQPQHF	TGTGCCAGCAGCCAAAACCCGAGGGGGAACAATCAGCCCCAGCATTTT
TRBV20-1	.	few	TRBJ1-3	12	CSARGEGNTIYF	TGCAGTGCTAGAGGGGAAGGAAACACCATATATTTT
TRBV4-1	.	.	TRBJ2-6	12	CASSGIYNVLTF	TGCGCCAGCAGCGGGATCTACAACGTCCTGACTTTC
TRBV7-2	.	many	TRBJ1-5	14	CASSLGQFNQPQHF	TGTGCCAGCAGTTTAGGACAGTTCAATCAGCCCCAGCATTTT
TRBV13	TRBD1	many	TRBJ1-6	13	CASSRQGFMPLHF	TGTGCCAGCAGCAGACAGGGTTTTATGCCCCTCCACTTT
TRBV3-1	TRBD2	.	TRBJ2-3	15	CASSQVREGKDTQYF	TGTGCCAGCAGCCAAGTGCGGGAGGGGAAAGATACGCAGTATTTT
TRBV2	.	many	TRBJ1-6	12	CASSAGISPLHF	TGTGCCAGCAGTGCAGGGATCTCACCCCTCCACTTT
TRBV6-1	.	.	TRBJ2-5	16	CASSPQPGRKRETQYF	TGTGCCAGCTCCCCACAACCGGGACGGAAAAGAGAGACCCAATACTTC
TRBV12-3/TRBV12-4	TRBD2	many	TRBJ2-7	18	CASSPTKGTSGRTDEQYF	TGTGCCAGCAGTCCCACGAAAGGGACTAGCGGGAGGACTGACGAGCAGTACTTC
TRBV3-1	TRBD2	.	TRBJ2-5	17	CASSQAVAGGLEETQYF	TGTGCCAGCAGCCAAGCAGTAGCGGGAGGGCTCGAGGAGACCCAGTACTTC
TRBV7-2	.	.	TRBJ2-5	14	CASSPPGDGETQYF	TGTGCCAGCAGCCCTCCGGGGGACGGAGAGACCCAGTACTTC
TRBV12-3/TRBV12-4	.	once	TRBJ2-5	13	CASSLMTRETQYF	TGTGCCAGCAGTTTGATGACGAGAGAGACCCAGTACTTC
TRBV6-4	.	many	TRBJ1-1	13	CASREHQNTEAFF	TGTGCCAGCAGGGAACACCAGAACACTGAAGCTTTCTTT
TRBV6-1	.	many	TRBJ1-1	14	CASSNIQGNTEAFF	TGTGCCAGCAGTAATATACAGGGGAACACTGAAGCTTTCTTT
TRBV12-3/TRBV12-4	.	many	TRBJ2-2	13	CASSSGARRELFF	TGTGCCAGCAGCTCCGGGGCGAGGAGGGAGCTGTTTTTT
TRBV18	TRBD2	.	TRBJ2-7	14	CASSPGTSEHEQYF	TGTGCCAGCTCGCCTGGGACTAGCGAACACGAGCAGTACTTC
TRBV7-2	.	.	TRBJ2-7	13	CASSLTMLSEQYF	TGTGCCAGCAGCTTAACTATGCTCAGCGAGCAGTACTTC
TRBV18	.	few	TRBJ2-5	13	CASSPVSAETQYF	TGTGCCAGCTCACCGGTTAGTGCGGAGACCCAGTACTTC
TRBV20-1	.	many	TRBJ2-5	10	CSAPRETQYF	TGCAGTGCTCCAAGGGAGACCCAGTACTTC
TRBV4-1	TRBD2	many	TRBJ2-7	15	CASSPSSGGNYEQYF	TGCGCCAGCAGCCCTTCTAGCGGGGGGAACTACGAGCAGTACTTC
TRBV9	TRBD1	many	TRBJ1-1	16	CASSPRTGTMNTEAFF	TGTGCCAGCAGCCCGAGGACAGGGACTATGAACACTGAAGCTTTCTTT
TRBV6-2/TRBV6-3	.	many	TRBJ1-5	16	CASRPPDSYSNQPQHF	TGTGCCAGCAGACCCCCCGACAGCTATAGCAATCAGCCCCAGCATTTT
TRBV2	.	.	TRBJ1-5	15	CASSASDGLNQPQHF	TGTGCCAGCAGCGCCTCGGACGGATTAAATCAGCCCCAGCATTTT
TRBV6-1	.	many	TRBJ1-1	13	CASSERGNAAAFF	TGTGCCAGCAGTGAAAGGGGGAATGCAGCGGCTTTCTTT
TRBV10-3	.	many	TRBJ1-1	13	CANSQGRDTEAFF	TGTGCCAACTCGCAGGGTAGGGACACTGAAGCTTTCTTT
TRBV13	.	.	TRBJ1-1	15	CASSPEGVENTEAFF	TGTGCCAGCAGCCCGGAGGGGGTTGAAAACACTGAAGCTTTCTTT
TRBV10-2	.	.	TRBJ2-7	12	CASSHSQNEQYF	TGCGCCAGCAGCCATAGCCAGAACGAGCAGTACTTC
TRBV10-3	TRBD2	many	TRBJ2-5	16	CAISERIAGPQETQYF	TGTGCCATCAGTGAACGTATAGCGGGGCCTCAAGAGACCCAGTACTTC
TRBV11-2	TRBD1	few	TRBJ2-5	17	CASSKGQVQSGSETQYF	TGTGCCAGCAGCAAGGGACAGGTACAATCCGGGTCAGAGACCCAGTACTTC
TRBV6-1	.	many	TRBJ1-6	15	CASRLQGDDNSPLHF	TGTGCCAGCAGACTTCAGGGAGACGATAATTCACCCCTCCACTTT
TRBV14	.	many	TRBJ2-7	13	CASSRGAIYEQYF	TGTGCCAGCAGCCGGGGGGCAATCTACGAGCAGTACTTC
TRBV13	.	.	TRBJ1-2	16	CASSAGTPARDYGYTF	TGTGCCAGCAGCGCCGGGACGCCCGCGAGGGACTATGGCTACACCTTC
TRBV3-1	.	many	TRBJ1-1	9	CASSPIPQF	TGTGCCAGCAGCCCAATTCCCCAATTT
TRBV20-1	TRBD2	many	TRBJ2-7	14	CSARDAAGVNEQYF	TGCAGTGCTAGAGATGCGGCGGGAGTTAACGAGCAGTACTTC
TRBV7-2	.	.	TRBJ2-7	15	CASSPGGPGGHEQYF	TGTGCCAGCAGCCCGGGAGGGCCAGGGGGCCACGAGCAGTACTTC
TRBV11-1	TRBD2	few	TRBJ2-7	16	CASSSPREAGDYEQYF	TGTGCCAGCAGCTCCCCTCGGGAGGCAGGAGATTACGAGCAGTACTTC
TRBV11-3	TRBD1	few	TRBJ2-2	16	CASSLGGTAFAGELFF	TGTGCCAGCAGCTTAGGGGGGACAGCCTTTGCCGGGGAGCTGTTTTTT
TRBV20-1	TRBD2	many	TRBJ2-7	14	CSATPGTSGYEQYF	TGCAGTGCTACCCCCGGGACTAGCGGGTACGAGCAGTACTTC
TRBV29-1	.	many	TRBJ1-2	13	CSVEDSHNYGYTF	TGCAGCGTTGAAGACAGCCATAACTATGGCTACACCTTC
TRBV12-3/TRBV12-4	TRBD1	many	TRBJ2-7	12	CAIRQGADEQYF	TGTGCCATCAGACAGGGGGCGGACGAGCAGTACTTC
TRBV20-1	.	few	TRBJ1-6	13	CSAREVGRSPLHF	TGCAGTGCTAGAGAAGTCGGCCGCTCACCCCTCCACTTT
TRBV28	.	many	TRBJ2-7	12	CASSGGFYEQYF	TGTGCCAGCAGTGGGGGCTTTTACGAGCAGTACTTC
TRBV30	.	many	TRBJ1-2	12	CAWSLDGYGYTF	TGTGCCTGGAGTTTGGACGGATATGGCTACACCTTC
TRBV7-2	.	many	TRBJ1-1	11	CASSPVSKAFF	TGTGCCAGCAGCCCAGTTAGTAAAGCTTTCTTT
TRBV7-2	.	many	TRBJ1-2	15	CASSLNRVPIEGYTF	TGTGCCAGCAGCTTAAACAGGGTCCCCATTGAAGGCTACACCTTC
TRBV27	.	many	TRBJ2-7	14	CASSLAVSLYEQYF	TGTGCCAGCAGTTTAGCCGTTTCACTCTACGAGCAGTACTTC
TRBV7-3	TRBD1	.	TRBJ1-1	18	CASSLTPGTGAENTEAFF	TGTGCCAGCAGCTTAACCCCCGGGACAGGGGCCGAGAACACTGAAGCTTTCTTT
TRBV6-1	TRBD2	many	TRBJ2-5	15	CVSRKVTSGGETQYF	TGTGTCAGCAGAAAAGTAACTAGCGGGGGGGAGACCCAGTACTTC